These 16 T cell receptor beta chains were all obtained from the same sample, sequenced in a study of CD8 T cells in ankylosing spondylitis. TCRdb reanalysed the 5' RACE reads using MiXCR and keeps one entry per CDR3 protein. The repertoire holds about 40,000 distinct CDR3 sequences, about 15% seen once, with about 45% in the top ten. The source material was blood. The receptors come from a male donor with ankylosing spondylitis or in good health (not recorded which).

The rearrangement uses TRBV28 and TRBJ2-2; TRBD1 aligns across 8 bases. CDR1 is MDHEN, CDR2 SYDVKM, per germline. The CDR3 contains 14 residues. J gave up 0 bases and V 10 bases, and 4 bases lay outside the gene matches. CDR3 bases: TGTGCCACCACAGGGGGAGCGAACACCGGGGAGCTGTTTTTT. Translated: CATTGGANTGELFF.

The chain recombines TRBV9 with TRBJ2-6; no firm D call. The CDR3 is 15 amino acids. Per germline, CDR1 SGDLS and CDR2 YYNGEE. The V end lost 1 base, the J end lost 0 bases, and 5 bases lay between the germline ends. The CDR3 DNA reads TGTGCCAGCAGCGTACTGGGCTCTGGGGCCAACGTCCTGACTTTC. Protein product: CASSVLGSGANVLTF.

In its sample, this clonotype was seen a few times. The rearrangement links TRBV20-1 to TRBJ2-1; the match to TRBD2 covers 11 bases. Per germline, CDR1 DFQATT and CDR2 SNEGSKA (reference sequence). This CDR3 is 14 amino acids long. V dropped 3 bases and J dropped 11; count of bases not matched to a gene: 9. The DNA for the CDR3 is TGCAGTGCTAGGTGGCTAGCGGGGGGCGTAAAGCAGTTCTTC. Residues: CSARWLAGGVKQFF.

This clonotype was observed a few times. The chain is built from TRBV28 and TRBJ2-7, with D perhaps matching TRBD1 (6 bases). Trimming left V 8 bases short and J 7 bases short, with 18 bases between. The germline gives CDR1 MDHEN, CDR2 SYDVKM. CDR3 length: 13 residues. CDR3 sequence: CASAKGYRAEQYV. The DNA of the CDR3 is TGTGCCAGCGCTAAAGGGTACAGGGCAGAGCAGTACGTC.

This clonotype has more than one count but fewer than ten. The rearrangement joins TRBV7-2 to TRBJ2-3, with a possible D match to TRBD2 (5 bases). V lost 1 base and J lost 6, with 11 bases in between. This CDR3 is 14 amino acids long. Per the germline V gene, CDR1 is SGHTA and CDR2 is FQGNSA. The CDR3 bases are TGTGCCAGCAGCTTAGATGCGGGTGGGGATACGCAGTATTTT. Protein sequence: CASSLDAGGDTQYF.

This clonotype has a handful of counts. The V call is TRBV10-3, the J call TRBJ2-1; TRBD2 aligns across 10 bases. The trim removed 5 bases at V and 14 bases at J, leaving 15 bases unmatched. The CDR3 has 15 amino acids. Per germline, CDR1 ENHRY and CDR2 SYGVKD. The CDR3 sequence is CAISTTGASGSIEFF. CDR3 bases: TGTGCCATCAGTACTACAGGGGCTAGCGGGAGTATCGAGTTCTTC.

The table lists this clonotype with a few counts. The chain is built from TRBV20-1 and TRBJ2-3; 10 nucleotides align to TRBD2. Trimming removed 4 bases from V and 5 bases from J; junction bases left unmatched: 6. Germline V gene sequence: CDR1 DFQATT, CDR2 SNEGSKA (reference sequence). The CDR3 loop spans 14 amino acids. The CDR3 loop reads CSATGTSVIDTQYF. CDR3 nucleotides: TGCAGTGCTACGGGGACTAGCGTTATAGATACGCAGTATTTT.

The rearrangement joins TRBV27 to TRBJ2-3; D not resolved. Per the germline V gene, CDR1 is MNHEY and CDR2 is SMNVEV (reference sequence). The CDR3 is made up of 12 amino acids. CDR3 residues: CVTRRYTDTQYF. CDR3 nucleotides: TGTGTAACAAGGAGATATACAGATACGCAGTATTTT.

This clonotype was observed a few times. The chain couples TRBV5-1 to TRBJ2-3, with D perhaps matching TRBD1 (6 bases). CDR3 length: 13 residues. Germline-derived CDR1 and CDR2 are SGHRS and YFSETQ. The V end was cut by 7 bases, the J end by 3 bases, with 12 bases between. The CDR3 bases are TGCGCCAGCGCCCGGCAGGGGACAGATACGCAGTATTTT. It specifies CASARQGTDTQYF. Complete variable domain (other parts from reference TRBV5-1 and TRBJ2-3): KAGVTQTPRYLIKTRGQQVTLSCSPISGHRSVSWYQQTPGQGLQFLFEYFSETQRNKGNFPGRFSGRQFSNSRSEMNVSTLELGDSALYLCASARQGTDTQYFGPGTRLTVL.

There are a few counts of this clonotype. The V gene is TRBV5-4, the J gene TRBJ2-1; D not resolved. The germline CDR1 and CDR2 sequences are SGHNT and YYREEE (reference sequence). The CDR3 covers 14 residues. V was cut by 2 bases and J by 0 bases, with 6 bases left in between. The CDR3 loop reads CASSLDSSYNEQFF. DNA for the CDR3: TGTGCCAGCAGCTTAGATAGCTCCTACAATGAGCAGTTCTTC.

A few counts support this clonotype. The gene calls are TRBV28 and TRBJ2-7, with D possibly called TRBD1 or TRBD2 (5 bases each). V was clipped by 2 bases and J by 3 bases, with 14 bases between them. This CDR3 region has 15 residues. The germline V gene encodes CDR1 MDHEN and CDR2 SYDVKM. CDR3 sequence: CASSLGGLLSYEQYV. For the CDR3, the DNA is TGTGCCAGCAGTTTAGGGGGTCTTTTAAGCTACGAGCAGTACGTC.

CDR3 in amino acids: CSASSPGTGSYEQYF. The CDR3 DNA sequence: TGCAGTGCTAGTTCCCCCGGGACAGGTTCCTACGAGCAGTACTTC. The J gene is TRBJ2-7, the V gene TRBV20-1, with 8 positions matching TRBD1. Germline loops: CDR1 DFQATT, CDR2 SNEGSKA (reference sequence). V gave up 3 bases and J gave up 1 base; unmatched junction bases: 8. CDR3 length equals 15 residues.

The genes are TRBV4-1 and TRBJ2-2, with D unresolved. Germline V gene data show CDR1 as MGHRA and CDR2 as YSYEKL. This CDR3 has 17 amino acids. Trimming removed 0 bases at V and 4 bases at J, with 15 bases between. The CDR3 DNA sequence: TGCGCCAGCAGCCAAGATAAGGGTCCGTCGGGCACCGGGGAGCTGTTTTTT. It yields the protein CASSQDKGPSGTGELFF.

The V gene is TRBV4-1, the J gene TRBJ1-1; D might be TRBD1 (5 bases). V lost 3 bases and J 2 bases, leaving 10 bases between the germline ends. The CDR3 spans 14 residues. The germline V gene encodes CDR1 MGHRA and CDR2 YSYEKL. Written as DNA, the CDR3 is TGCGCCAGCAGCCAGCCGGGACCCAACACTGAAGCTTTCTTT. As protein: CASSQPGPNTEAFF.

This clonotype was detected a few times. CDR3 coding DNA: TGTGCCAGCAGTTGGACTGGTCAGTTAGATACGCAGTATTTT. Translated, it gives CASSWTGQLDTQYF. This chain joins TRBV12-3 or TRBV12-4 and TRBJ2-3; D is perhaps TRBD2 (5 bases). Between the trimmed V and J ends, which lost 4 bases and 5 bases, there was a span of 13 bases. The CDR3 length is 14 residues.

The V gene is TRBV11-1, the J gene TRBJ2-1; D not certain. Deletions cut 5 bases from V and 10 bases from J, with 18 bases between. CDR1 SGHAT and CDR2 FQDESV come from the germline V gene (reference sequence). This CDR3 is built from 14 residues. CDR3 bases: TGTGCCAGCAGCCCAAAGGTCCTCCGGATCGAGCAGTTCTTC. This translates into CASSPKVLRIEQFF.